Below, 20 T cell receptor beta chains from the same sample are listed, as sequenced in a study of response to subunit inactivated influenza vaccine. TCRdb ran MiXCR on the RT-PCR reads and lists one entry per CDR3 protein. The table has roughly 760,000 distinct CDR3 sequences, approximately 21% seen once. The sequences come from PBMCs from blood, collected less than 6 days after vaccination. These receptor sequences come from a man aged 45-65 years who received an inactivated influenza vaccine.

A few counts support this clonotype. This chain connects TRBV10-1 to TRBJ2-1; D gene unclear. V dropped 2 bases and J dropped 5 bases, with 16 bases sitting between them. The CDR3 has 16 residues. From germline, CDR1 is WNHNN and CDR2 SYGVQD (reference sequence). The CDR3 reads CASSEPGWGRDNEQFF. The CDR3 bases are TGCGCCAGCAGTGAGCCAGGCTGGGGTCGAGACAATGAGCAGTTCTTC.

This clonotype was seen more than once but under ten times. The chain joins TRBV20-1 to TRBJ2-1; D is ambiguous. Germline V gene data show CDR1 as DFQATT and CDR2 as SNEGSKA (reference sequence). The germline V and J ends were trimmed by 1 base and 2 bases, with 12 bases remaining between them. This CDR3 is 15 amino acids long. The CDR3 reads CSARVLTRPYNEQFF. As DNA, the CDR3 is TGCAGTGCTAGAGTACTAACCCGTCCCTACAATGAGCAGTTCTTC.

V usage is TRBV2 and J usage is TRBJ2-7, with D possibly being TRBD1 or TRBD2 (6 bases each). The CDR3 covers 15 residues. Germline-derived CDR1 and CDR2 are SNHLY and FYNNEI. V was pared by 3 bases and J by 4 bases, with 16 bases between. In DNA, the CDR3 is TGTGCCAGCAGTGATTCTGGGGGGCAGCGGTACGAGCAGTACTTC. Protein product: CASSDSGGQRYEQYF. The variable domain in full, completed from reference TRBV2 and TRBJ2-7, reads EPEVTQTPSHQVTQMGQEVILRCVPISNHLYFYWYRQILGQKVEFLVSFYNNEISEKSEIFDDQFSVERPDGSNFTLKIRSTKLEDSAMYFCASSDSGGQRYEQYFGPGTRLTVT.

This chain connects TRBV9 to TRBJ2-1; weak D call: TRBD2 (7 bases). V dropped 0 bases and J dropped 8 bases, with 15 bases sitting between them. This CDR3 is 15 amino acids long. CDR1 is SGDLS, CDR2 YYNGEE, per germline. The CDR3 DNA follows: TGTGCCAGCAGCGTAGGCGGGGGCGCTGGTGATGAGCAGTTCTTC. Its protein product is CASSVGGGAGDEQFF.

This clonotype was observed a handful of times. V is TRBV7-9 and J is TRBJ2-3, with 7 bases aligning to TRBD1. The CDR3 spans 17 residues. V was pared by 7 bases and J by 3 bases, with 16 bases of the junction left unmatched. Germline values: CDR1 SEHNR, CDR2 FQNEAQ (reference sequence). The CDR3: CASTGGFWVEGTDTQYF. CDR3 nucleotide sequence: TGTGCCAGCACAGGGGGTTTTTGGGTAGAGGGAACAGATACGCAGTATTTT.

This clonotype was recorded a few times. CDR3 sequence: CASSKYPDRIYGYTF. The CDR3 DNA reads TGTGCCAGCAGCAAATACCCGGACAGGATCTATGGCTACACCTTC. The chain combines TRBV28 with TRBJ1-2; 7 bases align to TRBD1. The CDR3 contains 15 residues. J was trimmed by 4 bases and V by 6 bases; bases with no gene match: 11. Germline-derived CDR1 and CDR2 are MDHEN and SYDVKM.

V gene TRBV24-1 combines with J gene TRBJ2-3; 14 bases agree with TRBD2. After removal of 0 bases from V and 4 bases from J, the junction contained 5 bases not matched to a gene. The CDR3 has 18 amino acids. The germline CDR1 and CDR2 sequences are KGHDR and SFDVKD. The CDR3 loop is CATSDLPRLAGGADTQYF. CDR3 DNA sequence: TGTGCCACCAGTGATTTGCCCCGACTAGCGGGAGGGGCAGATACGCAGTATTTT.

The rearrangement links TRBV10-2 to TRBJ2-4, with D perhaps matching TRBD2 (5 bases). In germline, CDR1 is WSHSY, CDR2 SAAADI. Trimming left V 2 bases short and J 8 bases short, with 13 bases between. The CDR3 consists of 14 residues. CDR3 in amino acids: CASSELAPRDIQYF. The CDR3 DNA reads TGCGCCAGCAGTGAGCTAGCTCCGAGGGACATTCAGTACTTC.

This chain uses TRBV12-3 or TRBV12-4 with TRBJ2-7, with 10 nucleotides matching TRBD2. This CDR3 is built from 16 residues. With V trimmed by 6 bases and J by 5 bases, 13 bases remained unmatched. The CDR3 DNA follows: TGTGCCAGCAGATTAAAGGGGGCTAGCGGGAGTCACGAGCAGTACTTC. Its protein product is CASRLKGASGSHEQYF.

The chain is built from TRBV4-3 and TRBJ1-2, with 8 bases fitting TRBD1. The CDR3 extends over 15 amino acids. CDR1 is LGHNA and CDR2 is YSLEER in the germline V gene. With 4 bases clipped from V and 10 bases from J, the junction kept 14 bases outside the gene matches. Here the CDR3 reads CASSPVQGGHMPYTF. The CDR3 region has the DNA TGCGCCAGCAGCCCGGTACAGGGGGGCCACATGCCCTACACCTTC.

The chain carries TRBV20-1 and TRBJ2-7, with 9 positions matching TRBD2. Losses at the gene ends were 0 bases for V and 1 base for J; bases not matched to a gene: 10. The CDR3 is made up of 17 amino acids. Germline values: CDR1 DFQATT, CDR2 SNEGSKA (reference sequence). The CDR3 spells CSARDLYGSGRSYEQYF. The CDR3 DNA follows: TGCAGTGCTAGAGATCTGTATGGGAGCGGGAGGTCCTACGAGCAGTACTTC.

The chain's CDR3 is CASSPWDRGRQYF. The DNA of the CDR3 is TGTGCCAGCAGCCCGTGGGACAGGGGTAGGCAGTACTTC. The rearrangement joins TRBV7-2 to TRBJ2-7; 10 bases fit TRBD1. After removal of 5 bases from V and 9 bases from J, the junction contained 7 bases not matched to a gene. The CDR3 has 13 amino acids. CDR1 SGHTA and CDR2 FQGNSA come from the germline V gene.

The chain employs TRBV28 and TRBJ2-1; no clear D gene. The CDR3 is 13 residues long. Germline CDR1 is MDHEN and CDR2 is SYDVKM. The ends were cut back, 6 bases at V and 15 bases at J, with 21 bases in the middle. The CDR3 is CASSFNPLLNRFF. The CDR3 region has the DNA TGTGCCAGCAGCTTTAACCCCCTGCTTAATCGGTTCTTC.

This clonotype has just a few counts. This chain links TRBV10-3 with TRBJ2-7, with D perhaps TRBD2 (7 bases). Trimming removed 10 bases at V and 5 bases at J, with 15 bases between. Germline V gene sequence: CDR1 ENHRY, CDR2 SYGVKD. The length of the CDR3 is 12 residues. The DNA of the CDR3 is TGTGCCACCGGGGAGGGGGGACACGAGCAGTACTTC. Encoded protein: CATGEGGHEQYF.

This chain joins TRBV3-1 and TRBJ2-7; 10 nucleotides align to TRBD2. The CDR3 runs 14 residues. Losses at the gene ends were 5 bases for V and 6 bases for J; bases not matched to a gene: 7. Per the germline V gene, CDR1 is LGHDT and CDR2 is YNNKEL (reference sequence). The CDR3: CASSWASGRSEQYF. For the CDR3, the DNA is TGTGCCAGCAGCTGGGCTAGCGGGAGATCCGAGCAGTACTTC.

In DNA form, the CDR3 reads TGTGCCAGCAGTTTAGCGAAATCTAATCAGCCCCAGCATTTT. Translation gives CASSLAKSNQPQHF. The chain carries TRBV12-3 or TRBV12-4 and TRBJ1-5; no firm D call. This CDR3 comprises 14 residues. Trimming took off 0 bases at V and 4 bases at J, with 7 bases between the two ends.

The chain employs TRBV30 and TRBJ2-2, with TRBD2 as a possible D gene (6 bases). The CDR3 length is 15 residues. Germline CDR1 GTSNPN, CDR2 SVGIG (reference sequence). Trimming stripped 3 bases from V and 4 bases from J, with 15 bases between. CDR3 DNA sequence: TGTGCCTGGAGCCCGGTGCTAGCGAGCACCGGGGAGCTGTTTTTT. It translates to CAWSPVLASTGELFF.

The chain combines TRBV29-1 with TRBJ2-1; D perhaps matches TRBD1 (5 bases). This CDR3 has 14 residues. Germline values: CDR1 SQVTM, CDR2 ANQGSEA. V lost 4 bases and J 5 bases, leaving 15 bases between the germline ends. The chain's CDR3 is CSVGRVLVDNEQFF. Here the CDR3 DNA reads TGCAGCGTTGGCAGGGTACTGGTAGACAATGAGCAGTTCTTC.

This clonotype was recorded a few times. The chain carries TRBV4-3 and TRBJ2-1, with 11 bases lining up with TRBD2. This CDR3 has 15 residues. Germline trimming cut 0 bases from V and 9 bases from J; bases unmatched to any gene: 4. Germline V gene sequence: CDR1 LGHNA, CDR2 YSLEER. The DNA of the CDR3 is TGCGCCAGCAGCCAAGAGACTAGCGGGGCTCGTGAGCAGTTCTTC. Encoded protein: CASSQETSGAREQFF.

The chain is built from TRBV29-1 and TRBJ2-7, with unresolved D. The germline gives CDR1 SQVTM, CDR2 ANQGSEA. The CDR3 is made up of 12 amino acids. V was pared by 4 bases and J by 2 bases, with 9 bases between. The CDR3 DNA reads as TGCAGCGTTGGTCCGGGCCCCTACGAGCAGTACTTC. It translates to CSVGPGPYEQYF.